The T cell receptor beta chain described here comes from a study of blood T cell repertoires in COVID-19. Source study methods: Cell counts per sample came from amplifying reference gene primers. Profiled with immunoSEQ multiplex PCR; TCRdb holds only in-frame clones, not every one. That table is the source of V, J and clone size, and D and trimming were worked out from the DNA. The table lists fewer than 200,000 clones, approximately 83% of them singletons. V trimming: 3 bases; J trimming: 0 bases; junction bases outside the gene matches: 14. Germline assignment: CDR1 SGDLS and CDR2 YYNGEE. The CDR3 covers 19 residues.

The genes are TRBV9 and TRBJ2-5; TRBD2 aligns across 10 bases. Sequenced input: peripheral blood. This TCR was recovered from an elderly woman with acute or convalescent COVID-19. The CDR3 spells CASSANPGTSAQDQETQYF. CDR3 bases: TGTGCCAGCAGCGCAAACCCCGGGACTAGCGCCCAAGACCAAGAGACCCAGTACTTC.